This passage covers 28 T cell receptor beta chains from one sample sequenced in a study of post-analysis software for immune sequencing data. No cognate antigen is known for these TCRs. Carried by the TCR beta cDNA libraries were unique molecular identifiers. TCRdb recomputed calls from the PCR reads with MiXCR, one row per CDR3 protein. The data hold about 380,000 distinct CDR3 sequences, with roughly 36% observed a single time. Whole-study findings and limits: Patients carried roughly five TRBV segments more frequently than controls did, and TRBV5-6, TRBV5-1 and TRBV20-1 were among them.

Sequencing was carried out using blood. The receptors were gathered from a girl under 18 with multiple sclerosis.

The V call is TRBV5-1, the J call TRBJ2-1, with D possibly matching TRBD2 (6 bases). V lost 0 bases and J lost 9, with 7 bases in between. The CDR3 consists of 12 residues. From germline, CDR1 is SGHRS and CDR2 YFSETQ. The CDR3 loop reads CASSLGGVEQFF. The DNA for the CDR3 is TGCGCCAGCAGCTTGGGCGGGGTTGAGCAGTTCTTC.

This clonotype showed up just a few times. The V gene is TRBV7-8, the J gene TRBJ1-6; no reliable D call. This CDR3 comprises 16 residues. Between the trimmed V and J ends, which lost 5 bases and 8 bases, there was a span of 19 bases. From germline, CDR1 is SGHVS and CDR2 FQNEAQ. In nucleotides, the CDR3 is TGTGCCAGCAGCCCTCACAGTCTTGGAGAAGATTCACCCCTCCACTTT. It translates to CASSPHSLGEDSPLHF.

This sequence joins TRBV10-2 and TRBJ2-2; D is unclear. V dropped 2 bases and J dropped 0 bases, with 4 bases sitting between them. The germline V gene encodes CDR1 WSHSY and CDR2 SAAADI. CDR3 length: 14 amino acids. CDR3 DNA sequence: TGCGCCAGCAGTGAGATAGCGAACACCGGGGAGCTGTTTTTT. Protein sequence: CASSEIANTGELFF.

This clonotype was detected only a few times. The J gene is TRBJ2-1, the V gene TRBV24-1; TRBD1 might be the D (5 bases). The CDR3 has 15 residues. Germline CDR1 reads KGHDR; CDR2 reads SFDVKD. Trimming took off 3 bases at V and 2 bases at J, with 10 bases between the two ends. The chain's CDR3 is CATSDPQDTYNEQFF. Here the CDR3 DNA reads TGTGCCACCAGTGATCCGCAGGACACCTACAATGAGCAGTTCTTC.

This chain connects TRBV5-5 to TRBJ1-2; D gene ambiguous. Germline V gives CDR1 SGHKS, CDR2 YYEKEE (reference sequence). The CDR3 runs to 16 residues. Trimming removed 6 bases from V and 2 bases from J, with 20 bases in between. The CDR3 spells CASTHPSNSPNYGYTF. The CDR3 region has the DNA TGTGCCAGCACCCACCCCTCAAACAGTCCCAACTATGGCTACACCTTC. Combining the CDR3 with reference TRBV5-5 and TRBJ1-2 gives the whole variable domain DAGVTQSPTHLIKTRGQQVTLRCSPISGHKSVSWYQQVLGQGPQFIFQYYEKEERGRGNFPDRFSARQFPNYSSELNVNALLLGDSALYLCASTHPSNSPNYGYTFGSGTRLTVV.

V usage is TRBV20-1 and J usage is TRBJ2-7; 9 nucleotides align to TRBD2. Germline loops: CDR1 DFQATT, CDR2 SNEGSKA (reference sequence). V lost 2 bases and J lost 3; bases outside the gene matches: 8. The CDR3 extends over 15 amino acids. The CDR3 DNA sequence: TGCAGTGCTAGAACAACTAGCGGGTTTGACTACGAGCAGTACTTC. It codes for CSARTTSGFDYEQYF.

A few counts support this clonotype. The CDR3 region has the DNA TGTGCCAGCAGTGGCGGGGGGGCCACAGATACGCAGTATTTT. Translating gives CASSGGGATDTQYF. V usage is TRBV6-4 and J usage is TRBJ2-3; 9 bases match TRBD2. The CDR3 covers 14 residues. V lost 4 bases and J lost 2; bases outside the gene matches: 1. The V gene's germline CDR1 is MRHNA and CDR2 SNTAGT.

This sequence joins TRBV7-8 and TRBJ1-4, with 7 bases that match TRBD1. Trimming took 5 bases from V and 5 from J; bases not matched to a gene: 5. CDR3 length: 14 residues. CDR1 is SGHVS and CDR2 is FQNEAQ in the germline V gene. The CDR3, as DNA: TGTGCCAGCAGCATCGGGACAGTCAATGAAAAACTGTTTTTT. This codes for CASSIGTVNEKLFF.

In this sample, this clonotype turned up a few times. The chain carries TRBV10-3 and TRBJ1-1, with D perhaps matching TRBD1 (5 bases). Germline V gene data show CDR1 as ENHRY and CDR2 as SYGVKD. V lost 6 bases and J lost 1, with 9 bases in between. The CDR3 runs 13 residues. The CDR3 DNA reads TGTGCCATCAGGGGGACTGAGAACACTGAAGCTTTCTTT. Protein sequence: CAIRGTENTEAFF.

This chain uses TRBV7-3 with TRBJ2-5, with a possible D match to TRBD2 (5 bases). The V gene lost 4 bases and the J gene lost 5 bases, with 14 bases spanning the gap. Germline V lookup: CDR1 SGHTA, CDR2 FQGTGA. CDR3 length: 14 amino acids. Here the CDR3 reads CASSYGPSGETQYF. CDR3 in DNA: TGTGCCAGCAGCTATGGACCCTCGGGGGAGACCCAGTACTTC.

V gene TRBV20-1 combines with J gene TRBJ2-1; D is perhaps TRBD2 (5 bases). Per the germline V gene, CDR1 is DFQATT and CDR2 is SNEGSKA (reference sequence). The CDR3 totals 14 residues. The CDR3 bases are TGCAGCCCATCCCCCCGGGGCTCCTACAATGAGCAGTTCTTC. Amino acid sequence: CSPSPRGSYNEQFF.

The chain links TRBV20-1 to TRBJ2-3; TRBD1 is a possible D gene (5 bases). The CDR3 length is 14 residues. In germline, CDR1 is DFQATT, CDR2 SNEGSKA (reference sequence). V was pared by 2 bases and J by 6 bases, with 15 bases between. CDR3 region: CSARTTHRGDTQYF. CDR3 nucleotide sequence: TGCAGTGCTAGAACAACACATAGGGGTGATACGCAGTATTTT.

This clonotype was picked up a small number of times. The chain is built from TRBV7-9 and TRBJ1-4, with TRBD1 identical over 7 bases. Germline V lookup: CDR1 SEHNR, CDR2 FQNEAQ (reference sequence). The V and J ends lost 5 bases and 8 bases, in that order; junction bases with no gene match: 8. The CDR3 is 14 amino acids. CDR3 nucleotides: TGTGCCAGCAGCCAAACAGGGGCCCGGGAAAAACTGTTTTTT. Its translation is CASSQTGAREKLFF.

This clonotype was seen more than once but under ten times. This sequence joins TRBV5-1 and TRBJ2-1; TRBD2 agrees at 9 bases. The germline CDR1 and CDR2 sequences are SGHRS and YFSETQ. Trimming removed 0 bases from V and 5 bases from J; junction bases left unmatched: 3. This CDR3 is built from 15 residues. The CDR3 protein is CASSLVAGANNEQFF. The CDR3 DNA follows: TGCGCCAGCAGCTTGGTAGCGGGGGCTAACAATGAGCAGTTCTTC.

The CDR3 spells CSVEGLVNTEAFF. The CDR3, as DNA: TGCAGCGTTGAAGGGCTCGTGAACACTGAAGCTTTCTTT. The rearrangement uses TRBV29-1 and TRBJ1-1; no clear D. This CDR3 contains 13 residues. Between the trimmed V and J ends, which lost 1 base and 0 bases, there was a span of 6 bases. The V gene's germline CDR1 is SQVTM and CDR2 ANQGSEA.

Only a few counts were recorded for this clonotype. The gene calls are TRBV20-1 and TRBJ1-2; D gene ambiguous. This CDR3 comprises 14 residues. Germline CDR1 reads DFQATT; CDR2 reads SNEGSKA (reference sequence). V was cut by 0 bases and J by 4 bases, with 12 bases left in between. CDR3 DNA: TGCAGTGCTAGAGATGGCAGCCACTTCTATGGCTACACCTTC. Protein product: CSARDGSHFYGYTF.

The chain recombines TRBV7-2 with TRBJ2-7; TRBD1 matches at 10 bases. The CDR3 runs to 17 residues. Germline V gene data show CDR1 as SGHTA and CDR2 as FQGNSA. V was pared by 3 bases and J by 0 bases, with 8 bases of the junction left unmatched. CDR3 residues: CASSLATGGLSSYEQYF. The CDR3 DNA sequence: TGTGCCAGCAGCTTGGCGACAGGGGGCCTGAGCTCCTACGAGCAGTACTTC. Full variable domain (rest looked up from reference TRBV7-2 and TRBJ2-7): GAGVSQSPSNKVTEKGKDVELRCDPISGHTALYWYRQSLGQGLEFLIYFQGNSAPDKSGLPSDRFSAERTGGSVSTLTIQRTQQEDSAVYLCASSLATGGLSSYEQYFGPGTRLTVT.

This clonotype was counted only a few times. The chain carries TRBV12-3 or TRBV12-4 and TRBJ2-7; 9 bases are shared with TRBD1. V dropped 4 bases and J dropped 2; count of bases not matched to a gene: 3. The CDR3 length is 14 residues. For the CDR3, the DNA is TGTGCCAGCAGTTGGGACAGGGAGGCCTACGAGCAGTACTTC. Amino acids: CASSWDREAYEQYF.

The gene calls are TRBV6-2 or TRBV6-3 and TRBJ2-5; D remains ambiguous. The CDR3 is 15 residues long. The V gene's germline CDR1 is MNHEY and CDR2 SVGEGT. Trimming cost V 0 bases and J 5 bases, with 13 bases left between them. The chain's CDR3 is CASSYSGNLRETQYF. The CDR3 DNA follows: TGTGCCAGCAGTTACTCGGGGAACCTACGTGAGACCCAGTACTTC.

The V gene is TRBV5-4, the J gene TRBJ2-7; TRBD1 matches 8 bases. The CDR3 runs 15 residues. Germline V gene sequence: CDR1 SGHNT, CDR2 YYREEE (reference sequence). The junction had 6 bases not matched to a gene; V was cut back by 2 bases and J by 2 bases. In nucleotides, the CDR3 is TGTGCCAGCAGCTTCGACAGGGGTTCGACCTACGAGCAGTACTTC. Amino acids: CASSFDRGSTYEQYF.

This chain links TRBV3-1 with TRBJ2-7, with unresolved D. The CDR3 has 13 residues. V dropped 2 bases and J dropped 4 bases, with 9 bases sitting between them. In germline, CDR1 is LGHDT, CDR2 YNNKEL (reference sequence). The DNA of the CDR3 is TGTGCCAGCAGCCAATCTGAGTCATACGAGCAGTACTTC. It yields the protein CASSQSESYEQYF.

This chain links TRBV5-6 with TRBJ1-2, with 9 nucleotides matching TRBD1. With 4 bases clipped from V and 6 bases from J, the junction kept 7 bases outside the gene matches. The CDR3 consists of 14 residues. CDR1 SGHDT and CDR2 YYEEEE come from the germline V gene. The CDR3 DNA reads TGTGCCAGCAGCACCGGGACAGGGTACAATGGCTACACCTTC. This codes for CASSTGTGYNGYTF.

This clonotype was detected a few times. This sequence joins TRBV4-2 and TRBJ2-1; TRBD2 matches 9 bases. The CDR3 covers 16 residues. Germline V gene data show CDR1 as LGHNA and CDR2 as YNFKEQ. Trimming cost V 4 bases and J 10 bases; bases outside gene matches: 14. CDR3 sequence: CASSPQAASGAGEQFF. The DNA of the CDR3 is TGTGCCAGCAGCCCACAAGCGGCTAGCGGGGCAGGAGAGCAGTTCTTC.

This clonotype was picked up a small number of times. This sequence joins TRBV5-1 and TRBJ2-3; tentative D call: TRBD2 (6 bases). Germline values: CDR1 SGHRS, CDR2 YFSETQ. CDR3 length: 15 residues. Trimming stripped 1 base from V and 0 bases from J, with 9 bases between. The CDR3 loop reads CASSLTSQSTDTQYF. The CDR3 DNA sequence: TGCGCCAGCAGCTTGACTAGCCAGAGCACAGATACGCAGTATTTT.

CDR3 sequence (DNA): TGTGCCAGCAGTGAAATCGGGGCAAGAGTAACTTTCTTT. Translating it yields CASSEIGARVTFF. The chain links TRBV6-1 to TRBJ1-1, with D perhaps matching TRBD1 (5 bases). V was shortened by 2 bases and J by 12 bases, with 16 bases between the two germline ends. The CDR3 length is 13 residues. CDR1 MNHNS and CDR2 SASEGT come from the germline V gene.

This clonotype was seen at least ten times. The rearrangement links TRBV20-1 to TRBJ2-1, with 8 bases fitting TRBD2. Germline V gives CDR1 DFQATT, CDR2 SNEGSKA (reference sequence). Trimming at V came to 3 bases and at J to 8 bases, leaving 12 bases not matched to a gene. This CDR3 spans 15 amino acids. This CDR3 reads CSARVSGAAGYEQFF. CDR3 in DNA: TGCAGTGCTAGGGTTAGCGGGGCGGCTGGTTATGAGCAGTTCTTC.

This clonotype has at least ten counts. In nucleotides, the CDR3 is TGTGCCAGCAGCTTTGGACTAGCGGGGGCCCCGGAGACCCAGTACTTC. Translated, it gives CASSFGLAGAPETQYF. The chain is built from TRBV11-2 and TRBJ2-5; 13 positions agree with TRBD2. The V segment lost 3 bases and the J segment 5 bases; nucleotides outside the gene matches: 6. Per the germline V gene, CDR1 is SGHAT and CDR2 is FQNNGV. This CDR3 contains 16 residues.

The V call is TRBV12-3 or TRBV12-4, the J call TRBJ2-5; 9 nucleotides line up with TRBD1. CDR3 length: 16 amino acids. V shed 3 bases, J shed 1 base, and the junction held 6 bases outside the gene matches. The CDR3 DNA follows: TGTGCCAGCAGTTTGTATGGGACAGGGACCCAAGAGACCCAGTACTTC. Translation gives CASSLYGTGTQETQYF.